This entry lists 24 T cell receptor beta chains sequenced from one sample in a study of cytomegalovirus exposure and HLA in healthy donors. With 60 Vbeta and 13 Jbeta primers, the PCR was carried out. Sequencing used immunoSEQ multiplex PCR; TCRdb keeps in-frame clones, though not all of them. Of some 200,000 clones in the sample, approximately 78% were seen once. The source material was PBMCs. The receptors shown here come from a young woman in good health and CMV-seronegative.

The chain uses TRBV7-9 and TRBJ2-1; 10 bases are shared with TRBD2. The CDR3 runs to 16 residues. V lost 0 bases and J lost 5; bases outside the gene matches: 4. The germline CDR1 and CDR2 sequences are SEHNR and FQNEAQ (reference sequence). CDR3 in amino acids: CASSLARTSGNNEQFF. The DNA of the CDR3 is TGTGCCAGCAGCTTAGCGAGGACTAGCGGAAACAATGAGCAGTTCTTC.

This chain uses TRBV5-1 with TRBJ2-3; 13 bases agree with TRBD2. Germline V gene data show CDR1 as SGHRS and CDR2 as YFSETQ. This CDR3 contains 18 residues. With V trimmed by 3 bases and J by 4 bases, 11 bases remained unmatched. Written as DNA, the CDR3 is TGCGCCAGCAGCTACGGACTAGCGGGAGCCCGAATATCAGATACGCAGTATTTT. It encodes CASSYGLAGARISDTQYF.

The V call is TRBV7-9, the J call TRBJ1-3; TRBD1 might be the D (6 bases). Trimming pared 1 base from V and 0 bases from J, leaving 10 bases between. The CDR3 is 16 residues long. Germline V gene data show CDR1 as SEHNR and CDR2 as FQNEAQ (reference sequence). CDR3 loop: CASSLVATGSGNTIYF. The CDR3 bases are TGTGCCAGCAGCTTAGTAGCGACAGGCTCTGGAAACACCATATATTTT.

The genes are TRBV7-9 and TRBJ2-7; 11 nucleotides agree with TRBD2. The length of the CDR3 is 14 residues. Trimming removed 8 bases from V and 0 bases from J; junction bases left unmatched: 3. CDR1 is SEHNR and CDR2 is FQNEAQ in the germline V gene (reference sequence). In DNA form, the CDR3 reads TGTGCCAGCGGACTAGCGGGTTTCTCCTACGAGCAGTACTTC. It encodes CASGLAGFSYEQYF.

J is TRBJ1-5 and V is TRBV19; D gene uncertain. Per germline, CDR1 LNHDA and CDR2 SQIVND (reference sequence). With 1 base removed from V and 4 bases from J, the gap between germline ends came to 8 bases. CDR3 size: 14 residues. Here the CDR3 reads CASSIAERNQPQHF. The DNA for the CDR3 is TGTGCCAGTAGTATAGCAGAGAGGAATCAGCCCCAGCATTTT.

V is TRBV30 and J is TRBJ2-5; TRBD2 is a possible D gene (5 bases). Germline lookup yields CDR1 GTSNPN and CDR2 SVGIG (reference sequence). This CDR3 comprises 13 residues. The V gene lost 0 bases and the J gene lost 4 bases, with 9 bases spanning the gap. CDR3 protein: CAWSVSGIETQYF. The CDR3 nucleotides are TGTGCCTGGAGTGTCTCGGGGATAGAGACCCAGTACTTC.

The rearrangement links TRBV6-4 to TRBJ1-5, with 7 nucleotides matching TRBD1. The germline CDR1 and CDR2 sequences are MRHNA and SNTAGT. Trimming at V came to 6 bases and at J to 5 bases, leaving 7 bases not matched to a gene. This CDR3 spans 14 amino acids. The CDR3 reads CASSLTGMDQPQHF. CDR3 DNA sequence: TGTGCCAGCAGCCTGACAGGGATGGATCAGCCCCAGCATTTT.

The rearrangement joins TRBV27 to TRBJ2-1; D is possibly TRBD2 (5 bases). CDR1 is MNHEY, CDR2 SMNVEV, per germline (reference sequence). Trimming took 3 bases from V and 9 from J, leaving 9 bases between them. The CDR3 sequence is 12 residues long. The CDR3 nucleotides are TGTGCCAGCAGTTTTGGTGGGAGTGAGCAGTTCTTC. Residues: CASSFGGSEQFF.

This clone was observed a few times. The chain links TRBV5-4 to TRBJ1-2; D perhaps matches TRBD1 (5 bases). The germline CDR1 and CDR2 sequences are SGHNT and YYREEE (reference sequence). The CDR3 length is 13 residues. Trimming removed 2 bases from V and 4 bases from J, with 9 bases in between. The DNA of the CDR3 is TGTGCCAGCAGCTTTGACAGTGGCTATGGCTACACCTTC. The encoded protein is CASSFDSGYGYTF.

The rearrangement uses TRBV9 and TRBJ2-3; 7 bases line up with TRBD2. The CDR3 is 14 amino acids. J gave up 4 bases and V 2 bases, and 4 bases lay outside the gene matches. Germline values: CDR1 SGDLS, CDR2 YYNGEE. The CDR3 DNA reads as TGTGCCAGCAGCGTGGCGGGAGTGGCAGATACGCAGTATTTT. This sequence encodes CASSVAGVADTQYF.

The genes are TRBV30 and TRBJ1-2; 10 nucleotides align to TRBD1. Trimming took 0 bases from V and 13 from J; bases not matched to a gene: 14. The length of the CDR3 is 15 residues. Germline loops: CDR1 GTSNPN, CDR2 SVGIG (reference sequence). The CDR3 loop is CAWSVLGPGQGSLTF. The CDR3 DNA follows: TGTGCCTGGAGTGTACTGGGGCCGGGACAGGGGTCTCTCACCTTC.

This rearrangement joins TRBV4-1 to TRBJ1-2, with D possibly being TRBD1 (5 bases). Trimming shortened V by 0 bases and J by 3 bases, and 17 bases separated the two germline ends. CDR1 is MGHRA, CDR2 YSYEKL, per germline. CDR3 length: 17 residues. CDR3 bases: TGCGCCAGCAGCCAAGATGGGGCACCTAAGGGGTACTATGGCTACACCTTC. As protein: CASSQDGAPKGYYGYTF.

This clone was detected only a few times. The V and J genes are TRBV7-9 and TRBJ1-4, with D maybe TRBD1 (6 bases). CDR1 is SEHNR, CDR2 FQNEAQ, per germline (reference sequence). This CDR3 has 13 residues. Trimming shortened V by 9 bases and J by 3 bases, and 11 bases separated the two germline ends. The CDR3 here is CASNRAANEKLFF. CDR3 coding DNA: TGTGCCAGTAACAGGGCCGCTAATGAAAAACTGTTTTTT.

Only one count was recorded for this clone. V is TRBV7-9 and J is TRBJ2-2, with D perhaps TRBD2 (6 bases). Trimming cost V 5 bases and J 3 bases, with 10 bases left between them. Germline V gene data show CDR1 as SEHNR and CDR2 as FQNEAQ (reference sequence). This CDR3 is built from 14 residues. CDR3 in DNA: TGTGCCAGCAGCCGCCGGGACTACACCGGGGAGCTGTTTTTT. Its translation: CASSRRDYTGELFF.

This chain connects TRBV6-5 to TRBJ2-3; 7 bases are a match to TRBD2. Per germline, CDR1 MNHEY and CDR2 SVGAGI. The CDR3 has 14 residues. The junction had 7 bases not matched to a gene; V was cut back by 7 bases and J by 3 bases. The CDR3 DNA reads as TGTGCCAGCAACAAACGCGGGAGAACAGATACGCAGTATTTT. Its translation is CASNKRGRTDTQYF.

The chain recombines TRBV5-1 with TRBJ2-7; TRBD2 might be the D (5 bases). The CDR3 spans 13 residues. Germline V CDR1 and CDR2: SGHRS, YFSETQ. V lost 2 bases, J lost 3 bases, and 9 bases lay in between. CDR3 residues: CASSFGLDYEQYF. CDR3 nucleotide sequence: TGCGCCAGCAGCTTTGGACTGGACTACGAGCAGTACTTC. The complete variable domain, with remaining parts taken from reference TRBV5-1 and TRBJ2-7, reads KAGVTQTPRYLIKTRGQQVTLSCSPISGHRSVSWYQQTPGQGLQFLFEYFSETQRNKGNFPGRFSGRQFSNSRSEMNVSTLELGDSALYLCASSFGLDYEQYFGPGTRLTVT.

The J gene is TRBJ1-2, the V gene TRBV6-1; no definite D call. With 2 bases removed from V and 4 bases from J, the gap between germline ends came to 17 bases. Per germline, CDR1 MNHNS and CDR2 SASEGT. This CDR3 spans 16 amino acids. The CDR3 loop reads CASSEKDNFPGYGYTF. CDR3 nucleotide sequence: TGTGCCAGCAGTGAAAAAGACAACTTTCCCGGCTATGGCTACACCTTC.

This chain links TRBV2 with TRBJ2-7, with 7 bases fitting TRBD2. The length of the CDR3 is 14 residues. V was pared by 7 bases and J by 6 bases, with 12 bases of the junction left unmatched. Germline lookup yields CDR1 SNHLY and CDR2 FYNNEI. The CDR3 nucleotides read TGTGCCAGCACCCTGGGGAGGGAACGGGGCGAGCAGTACTTC. Its translation is CASTLGRERGEQYF.

V usage is TRBV11-2 and J usage is TRBJ2-3; 13 nucleotides match TRBD2. V dropped 3 bases and J dropped 7; count of bases not matched to a gene: 10. The CDR3 has 17 amino acids. The V gene's germline CDR1 is SGHAT and CDR2 FQNNGV. The CDR3 sequence: CASSFGTSGAIYNTQYF. CDR3 coding DNA: TGTGCCAGCAGCTTTGGGACTAGCGGGGCGATTTATAATACGCAGTATTTT.

The genes are TRBV7-9 and TRBJ1-5; a weak D match, TRBD1 (6 bases). Looked up from germline, CDR1 is SEHNR and CDR2 is FQNEAQ (reference sequence). This CDR3 is 13 amino acids long. Trimming left V 3 bases short and J 5 bases short, with 8 bases between. CDR3 DNA sequence: TGTGCCAGCAGCTTGGGACACGATCAGCCCCAGCATTTT. It translates to CASSLGHDQPQHF.

The chain recombines TRBV2 with TRBJ2-1; 16 bases are a match to TRBD2. The junction had 4 bases not matched to a gene; V was cut back by 7 bases and J by 7 bases. This CDR3 contains 15 residues. Per germline, CDR1 SNHLY and CDR2 FYNNEI. In DNA form, the CDR3 reads TGTGCCAGCATGGGGACTAGCGGGAGGGGAAATGAGCAGTTCTTC. It encodes CASMGTSGRGNEQFF.

The V call is TRBV7-9, the J call TRBJ2-2; D is uncertain. V was shortened by 5 bases and J by 4 bases, with 5 bases between the two germline ends. The CDR3 is 12 amino acids. CDR1 is SEHNR and CDR2 is FQNEAQ in the germline V gene (reference sequence). The CDR3 coding sequence is TGTGCCAGCAGCCTTTCCACCGGGGAGCTGTTTTTT. Amino acids: CASSLSTGELFF.

The gene calls are TRBV5-1 and TRBJ2-1; 10 positions agree with TRBD2. The CDR3 length is 17 residues. V was pared by 4 bases and J by 4 bases, with 11 bases of the junction left unmatched. Germline-derived CDR1 and CDR2 are SGHRS and YFSETQ. CDR3 in amino acids: CASSPGLAQALYNEQFF. CDR3 nucleotides: TGCGCCAGCAGCCCGGGACTAGCGCAAGCCCTATACAATGAGCAGTTCTTC. The full variable domain, in which reference TRBV5-1 and TRBJ2-1 provide the parts outside the CDR3, is KAGVTQTPRYLIKTRGQQVTLSCSPISGHRSVSWYQQTPGQGLQFLFEYFSETQRNKGNFPGRFSGRQFSNSRSEMNVSTLELGDSALYLCASSPGLAQALYNEQFFGPGTRLTVL.

The CDR3 loop is CASSLGGAGETQYF. The CDR3 nucleotides read TGTGCCAGTAGCCTCGGGGGGGCGGGGGAGACCCAGTACTTC. The V call is TRBV19, the J call TRBJ2-5; 8 positions agree with TRBD2. V trimming: 6 bases; J trimming: 5 bases; junction bases outside the gene matches: 8. Germline CDR1 LNHDA, CDR2 SQIVND (reference sequence). The CDR3 consists of 14 residues.